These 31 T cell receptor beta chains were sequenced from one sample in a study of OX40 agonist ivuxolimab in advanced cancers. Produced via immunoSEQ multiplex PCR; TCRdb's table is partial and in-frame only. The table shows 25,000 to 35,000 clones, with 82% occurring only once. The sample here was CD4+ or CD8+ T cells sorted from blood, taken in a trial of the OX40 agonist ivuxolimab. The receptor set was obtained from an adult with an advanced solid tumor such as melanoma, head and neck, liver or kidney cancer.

CDR3 DNA sequence: TGTGCCAGCAAGACACTCCTTCAAGAGACCCAGTACTTC. It yields the protein CASKTLLQETQYF. The chain uses TRBV6-1 and TRBJ2-5, with D hard to call. The CDR3 contains 13 residues. V was clipped by 7 bases and J by 2 bases, with 11 bases between them. Germline CDR1 reads MNHNS; CDR2 reads SASEGT.

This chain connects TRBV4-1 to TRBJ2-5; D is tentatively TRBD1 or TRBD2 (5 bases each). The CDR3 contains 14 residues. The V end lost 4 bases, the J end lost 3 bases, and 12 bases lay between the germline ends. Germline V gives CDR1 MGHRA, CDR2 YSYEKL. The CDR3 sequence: CASSLGTVKETQYF. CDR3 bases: TGCGCCAGCAGCCTAGGGACCGTGAAAGAGACCCAGTACTTC.

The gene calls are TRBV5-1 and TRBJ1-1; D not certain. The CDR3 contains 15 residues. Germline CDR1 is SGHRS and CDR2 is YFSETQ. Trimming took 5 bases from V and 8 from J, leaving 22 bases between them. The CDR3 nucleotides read TGCGCCAGCAGGGACGGGGAAAAAAAAACGGCCGAAGCTTTCTTT. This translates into CASRDGEKKTAEAFF. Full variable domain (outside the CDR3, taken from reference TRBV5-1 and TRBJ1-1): KAGVTQTPRYLIKTRGQQVTLSCSPISGHRSVSWYQQTPGQGLQFLFEYFSETQRNKGNFPGRFSGRQFSNSRSEMNVSTLELGDSALYLCASRDGEKKTAEAFFGQGTRLTVV.

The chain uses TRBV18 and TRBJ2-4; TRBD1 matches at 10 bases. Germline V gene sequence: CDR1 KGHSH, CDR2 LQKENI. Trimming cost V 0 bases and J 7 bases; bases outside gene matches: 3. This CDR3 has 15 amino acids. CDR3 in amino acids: CASSPPVGQGNIQYF. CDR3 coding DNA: TGTGCCAGCTCACCACCGGTGGGACAGGGGAACATTCAGTACTTC.

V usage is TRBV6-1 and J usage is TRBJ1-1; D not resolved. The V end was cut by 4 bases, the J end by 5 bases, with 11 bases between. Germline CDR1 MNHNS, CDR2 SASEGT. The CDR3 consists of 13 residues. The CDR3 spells CASSVHVGTEAFF. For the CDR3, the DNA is TGTGCCAGCAGTGTCCACGTGGGTACTGAAGCTTTCTTT.

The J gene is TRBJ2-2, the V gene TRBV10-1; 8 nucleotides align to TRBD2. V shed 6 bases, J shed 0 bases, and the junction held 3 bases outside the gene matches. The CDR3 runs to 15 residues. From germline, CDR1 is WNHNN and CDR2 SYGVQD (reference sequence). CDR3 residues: CASSLGLANTGELFF. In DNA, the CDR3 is TGCGCCAGCAGCTTGGGACTAGCGAACACCGGGGAGCTGTTTTTT.

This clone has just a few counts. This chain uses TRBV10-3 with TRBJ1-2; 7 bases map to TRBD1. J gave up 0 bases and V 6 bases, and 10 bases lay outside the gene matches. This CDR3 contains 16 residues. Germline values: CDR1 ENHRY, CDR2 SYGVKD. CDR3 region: CAISKGQELANYGYTF. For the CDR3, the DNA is TGTGCCATCAGCAAAGGACAGGAGTTAGCTAACTATGGCTACACCTTC.

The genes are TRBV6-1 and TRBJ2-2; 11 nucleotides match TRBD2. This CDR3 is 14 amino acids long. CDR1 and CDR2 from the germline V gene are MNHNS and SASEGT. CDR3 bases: TGTGCACTAGCGGGAGCACTGAACACCGGGGAGCTGTTTTTT. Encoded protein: CALAGALNTGELFF.

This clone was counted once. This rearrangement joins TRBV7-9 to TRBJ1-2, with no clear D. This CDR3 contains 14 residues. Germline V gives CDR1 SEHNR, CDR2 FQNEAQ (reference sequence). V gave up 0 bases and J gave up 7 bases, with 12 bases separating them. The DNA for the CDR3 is TGTGCCAGCAGCTTAGCTGGAGGGATCCCTGGCTACACCTTC. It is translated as CASSLAGGIPGYTF. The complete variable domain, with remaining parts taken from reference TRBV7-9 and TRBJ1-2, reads DTGVSQNPRHKITKRGQNVTFRCDPISEHNRLYWYRQTLGQGPEFLTYFQNEAQLEKSRLLSDRFSAERPKGSFSTLEIQRTEQGDSAMYLCASSLAGGIPGYTFGSGTRLTVV.

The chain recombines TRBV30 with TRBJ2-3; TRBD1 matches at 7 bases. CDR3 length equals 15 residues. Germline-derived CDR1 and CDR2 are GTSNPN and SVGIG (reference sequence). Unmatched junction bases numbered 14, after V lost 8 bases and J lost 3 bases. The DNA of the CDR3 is TGTGCCCTCGTGAGACAGGGTCTAGGTACAGATACGCAGTATTTT. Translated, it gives CALVRQGLGTDTQYF.

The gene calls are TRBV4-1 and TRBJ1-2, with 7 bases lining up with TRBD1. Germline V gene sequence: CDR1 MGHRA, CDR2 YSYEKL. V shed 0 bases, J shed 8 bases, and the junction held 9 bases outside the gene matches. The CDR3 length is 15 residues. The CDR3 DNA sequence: TGCGCCAGCAGCCAAGATTCTCTAGGGGGCTCGGGCTACACCTTC. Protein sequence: CASSQDSLGGSGYTF.

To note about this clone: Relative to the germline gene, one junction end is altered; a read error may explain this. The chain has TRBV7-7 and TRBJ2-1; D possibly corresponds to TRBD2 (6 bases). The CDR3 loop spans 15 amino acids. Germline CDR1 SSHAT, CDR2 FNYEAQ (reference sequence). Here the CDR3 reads CASSPTGDSYNEQFF. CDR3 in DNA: TGTGCTAGCAGCCCCACGGGAGACTCCTACAATGAGCAGTTCTTC. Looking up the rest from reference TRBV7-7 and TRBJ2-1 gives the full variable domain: GAGVSQSPRYKVTKRGQDVTLRCDPISSHATLYWYQQALGQGPEFLTYFNYEAQPDKSGLPSDRFSAERPEGSISTLTIQRTEQRDSAMYRCASSPTGDSYNEQFFGPGTRLTVL.

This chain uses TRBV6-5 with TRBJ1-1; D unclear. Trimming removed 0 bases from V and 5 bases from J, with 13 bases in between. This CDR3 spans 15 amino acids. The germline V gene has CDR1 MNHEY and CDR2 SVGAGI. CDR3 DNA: TGTGCCAGCAGTTACTCCAACAGCGGTAAGACTGAAGCTTTCTTT. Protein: CASSYSNSGKTEAFF.

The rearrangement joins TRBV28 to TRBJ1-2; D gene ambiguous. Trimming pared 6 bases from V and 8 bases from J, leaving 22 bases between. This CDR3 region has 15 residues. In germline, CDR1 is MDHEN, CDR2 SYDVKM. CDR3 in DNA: TGTGCCAGCAGCTCCAACCTCCGGGAGGGCGAGGGCTACACCTTC. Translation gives CASSSNLREGEGYTF.

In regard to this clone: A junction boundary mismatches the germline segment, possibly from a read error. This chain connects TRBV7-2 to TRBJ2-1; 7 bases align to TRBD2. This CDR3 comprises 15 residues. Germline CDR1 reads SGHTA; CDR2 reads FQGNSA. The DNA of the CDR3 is TGTGCCAGCAGCTTAGGGACTAGTAGCTACTATGAGCAGTTCTTC. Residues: CASSLGTSSYYEQFF.

The CDR3 reads CASRPFGGNEKLFF. The CDR3 region has the DNA TGTGCCAGCAGACCCTTCGGGGGGAATGAAAAACTGTTTTTT. This chain uses TRBV6-6 with TRBJ1-4; TRBD1 is a possible D gene (5 bases). The germline V and J ends were trimmed by 6 bases and 5 bases, with 13 bases remaining between them. The CDR3 runs to 14 residues. Germline V CDR1 and CDR2: MNHNY, SVGAGI (reference sequence).

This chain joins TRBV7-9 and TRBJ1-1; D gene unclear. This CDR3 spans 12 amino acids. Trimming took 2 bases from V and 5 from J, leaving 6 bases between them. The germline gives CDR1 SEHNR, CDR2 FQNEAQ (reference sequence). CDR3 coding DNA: TGTGCCAGCAGCTTACAGAAAACTGAAGCTTTCTTT. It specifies CASSLQKTEAFF.

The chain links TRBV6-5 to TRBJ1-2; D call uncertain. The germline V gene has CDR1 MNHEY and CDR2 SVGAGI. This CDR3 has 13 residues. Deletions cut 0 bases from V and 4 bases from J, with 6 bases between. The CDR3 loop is CASSYSISYGYTF. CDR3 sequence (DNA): TGTGCCAGCAGTTACTCGATAAGCTATGGCTACACCTTC.

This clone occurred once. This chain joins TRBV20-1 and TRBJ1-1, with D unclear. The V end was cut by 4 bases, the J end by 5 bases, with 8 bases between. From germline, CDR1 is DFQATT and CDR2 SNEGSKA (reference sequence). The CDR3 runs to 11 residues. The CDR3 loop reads CSAMGDTEAFF. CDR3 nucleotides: TGCAGTGCTATGGGAGATACTGAAGCTTTCTTT.

The CDR3 region has the DNA TGTGCCAGCAGCGTAGATGCGAGGGATTATTCCTACGAGCAGTACTTC. It translates to CASSVDARDYSYEQYF. The chain employs TRBV9 and TRBJ2-7, with D possibly matching TRBD2 (5 bases). The CDR3 length is 16 residues. The V gene's germline CDR1 is SGDLS and CDR2 YYNGEE. Trimming took off 0 bases at V and 1 base at J, with 14 bases between the two ends. The full variable domain, with the rest looked up from reference TRBV9 and TRBJ2-7, is DSGVTQTPKHLITATGQRVTLRCSPRSGDLSVYWYQQSLDQGLQFLIQYYNGEERAKGNILERFSAQQFPDLHSELNLSSLELGDSALYFCASSVDARDYSYEQYFGPGTRLTVT.

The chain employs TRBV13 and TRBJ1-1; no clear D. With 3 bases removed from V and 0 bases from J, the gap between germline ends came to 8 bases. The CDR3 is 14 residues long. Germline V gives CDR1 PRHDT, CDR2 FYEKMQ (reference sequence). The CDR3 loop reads CASSFDTMNTEAFF. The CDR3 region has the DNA TGTGCCAGCAGCTTCGACACTATGAACACTGAAGCTTTCTTT.

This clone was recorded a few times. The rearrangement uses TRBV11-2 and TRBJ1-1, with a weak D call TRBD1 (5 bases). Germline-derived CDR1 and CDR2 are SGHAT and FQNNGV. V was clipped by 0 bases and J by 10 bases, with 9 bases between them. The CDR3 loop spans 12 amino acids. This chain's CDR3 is CASSLDLDRAFF. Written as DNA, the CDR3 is TGTGCCAGCAGCTTAGATCTCGACAGAGCTTTCTTT. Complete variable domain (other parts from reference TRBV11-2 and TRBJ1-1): EAGVAQSPRYKIIEKRQSVAFWCNPISGHATLYWYQQILGQGPKLLIQFQNNGVVDDSQLPKDRFSAERLKGVDSTLKIQPAKLEDSAVYLCASSLDLDRAFFGQGTRLTVV.

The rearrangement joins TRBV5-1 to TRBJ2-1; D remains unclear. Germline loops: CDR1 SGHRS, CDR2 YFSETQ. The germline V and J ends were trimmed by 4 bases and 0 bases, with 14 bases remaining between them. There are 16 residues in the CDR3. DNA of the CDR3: TGCGCCAGCAGCCTGGCCCTGACAAGCTCCTACAATGAGCAGTTCTTC. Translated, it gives CASSLALTSSYNEQFF. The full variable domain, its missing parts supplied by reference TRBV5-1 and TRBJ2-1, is KAGVTQTPRYLIKTRGQQVTLSCSPISGHRSVSWYQQTPGQGLQFLFEYFSETQRNKGNFPGRFSGRQFSNSRSEMNVSTLELGDSALYLCASSLALTSSYNEQFFGPGTRLTVL.

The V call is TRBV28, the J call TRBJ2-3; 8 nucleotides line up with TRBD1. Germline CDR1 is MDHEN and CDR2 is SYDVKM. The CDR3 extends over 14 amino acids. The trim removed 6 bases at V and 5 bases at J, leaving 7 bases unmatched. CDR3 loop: CASSLGQGRDTQYF. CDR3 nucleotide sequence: TGTGCCAGCAGCCTTGGACAGGGTCGAGATACGCAGTATTTT.

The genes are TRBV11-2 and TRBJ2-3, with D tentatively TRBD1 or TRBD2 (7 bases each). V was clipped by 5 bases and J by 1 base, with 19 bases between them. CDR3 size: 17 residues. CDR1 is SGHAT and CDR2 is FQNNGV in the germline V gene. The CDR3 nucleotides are TGTGCCAGCAGCCCCCGACAGGGTGCGGGAGGCACAGATACGCAGTATTTT. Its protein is CASSPRQGAGGTDTQYF.

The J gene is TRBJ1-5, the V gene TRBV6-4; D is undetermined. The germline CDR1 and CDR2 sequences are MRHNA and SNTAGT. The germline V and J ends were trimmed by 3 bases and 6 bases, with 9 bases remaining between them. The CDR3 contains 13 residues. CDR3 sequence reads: CASSEQAGQPQHF. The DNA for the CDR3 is TGTGCCAGCAGTGAGCAGGCGGGTCAGCCCCAGCATTTT.

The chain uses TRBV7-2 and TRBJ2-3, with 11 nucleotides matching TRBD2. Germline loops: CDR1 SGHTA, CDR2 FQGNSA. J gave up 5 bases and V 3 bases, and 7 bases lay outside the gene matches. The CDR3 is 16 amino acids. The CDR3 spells CASSFASGGPGDTQYF. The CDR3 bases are TGTGCCAGCAGCTTCGCTAGCGGGGGGCCTGGAGATACGCAGTATTTT.

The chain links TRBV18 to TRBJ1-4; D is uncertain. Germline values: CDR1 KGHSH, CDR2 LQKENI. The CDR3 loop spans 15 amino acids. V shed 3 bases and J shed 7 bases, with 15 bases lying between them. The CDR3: CASSPSRLRSEKLFF. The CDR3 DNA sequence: TGTGCCAGCTCACCCTCGCGACTCAGAAGTGAAAAACTGTTTTTT.

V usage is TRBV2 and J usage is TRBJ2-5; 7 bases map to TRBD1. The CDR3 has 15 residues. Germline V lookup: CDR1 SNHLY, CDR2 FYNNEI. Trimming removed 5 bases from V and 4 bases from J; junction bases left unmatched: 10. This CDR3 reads CASSTSGTVGETQYF. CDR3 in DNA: TGTGCCAGCAGTACCTCTGGGACAGTCGGAGAGACCCAGTACTTC.

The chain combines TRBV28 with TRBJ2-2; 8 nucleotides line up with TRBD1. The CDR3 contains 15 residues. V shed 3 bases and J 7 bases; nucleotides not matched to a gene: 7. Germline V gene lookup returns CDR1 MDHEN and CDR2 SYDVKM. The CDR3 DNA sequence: TGTGCCAGCAGTTTGCCAGGGGGCCGGTACGGGGAGCTGTTTTTT. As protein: CASSLPGGRYGELFF.

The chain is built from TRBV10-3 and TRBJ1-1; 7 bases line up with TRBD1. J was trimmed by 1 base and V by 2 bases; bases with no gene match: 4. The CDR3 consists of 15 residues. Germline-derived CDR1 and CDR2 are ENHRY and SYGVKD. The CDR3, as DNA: TGTGCCATCAGTGAGATGTCAGGGGGGAACACTGAAGCTTTCTTT. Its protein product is CAISEMSGGNTEAFF.